These 30 T cell receptor beta chains originate from one sample sequenced in a study of tissue T cells after allogeneic stem cell transplantation. Sequencing was performed with immunoSEQ multiplex PCR; in TCRdb, only in-frame clones are kept and a portion is missing. This sample has tens of thousands of clones; 55% to 80% occur once, and the top ten carry less than 0.8%. Sequencing used spleen. These receptors were collected from a female BALB/c mouse in good health. MHC haplotype of the mouse line: H2-d.

This clone was seen more than once but under ten times. All gene names here are mouse names. The read stops 1 residue short of the end of the CDR3; the missing end is completed from the germline J gene. J is TRBJ1-5 and V is TRBV1; 7 nucleotides align to TRBD1. Germline V gene sequence: CDR1 NSQYPW, CDR2 LRSPGD (reference sequence). The V and J ends lost 3 bases and 1 base, in that order; junction bases with no gene match: 3. The CDR3 runs 15 residues. Partial CDR3 DNA: TGCACCTGCAGTGCGGACAGGTTCAACAACCAGGCTCCGCTT. Protein product: CTCSADRFNNQAPL. The whole CDR3 sequence reads CTCSADRFNNQAPLF.

As for this clone: All gene names here are mouse names. The read ends 1 residue before the CDR3 terminus; that terminus is restored from the germline J gene. The J gene is TRBJ2-1, the V gene TRBV4; D unresolved. The germline V and J ends were trimmed by 4 bases and 1 base, with 5 bases remaining between them. The V gene's germline CDR1 is LGHDT and CDR2 YNNKQL (reference sequence). This CDR3 is 13 amino acids long. The CDR3 reads CASSLDNYAEQFF. The part of the CDR3 DNA that was read is TGTGCCAGCAGCTTGGACAACTATGCTGAGCAGTTC. Variable domain in full (rest from reference TRBV4 and TRBJ2-1): ETAVFQTPNYHVTQVGNEVSFNCKQTLGHDTMYWYKQDSKKLLKIMFSYNNKQLIVNETVPRRFSPQSSDKAHLNLRIKSVEPEDSAVYLCASSLDNYAEQFFGPGTRLTVL.

As for this clone: The gene names here belong to mouse. The read falls 1 residue short of the CDR3 end, and the missing part is taken from the germline J gene. The J gene is TRBJ1-1, the V gene TRBV4; 8 bases align to TRBD1. The CDR3 is 15 amino acids. The germline CDR1 and CDR2 sequences are LGHDT and YNNKQL (reference sequence). Unmatched junction bases numbered 5, after V lost 5 bases and J lost 0 bases. CDR3 DNA (partial): TGTGCCAGCAGCCATAGGACAGGGAAGAACACAGAAGTCTTC. This codes for CASSHRTGKNTEVF. The complete CDR3 reads CASSHRTGKNTEVFF. The whole variable domain, filled in from reference TRBV4 and TRBJ1-1, reads ETAVFQTPNYHVTQVGNEVSFNCKQTLGHDTMYWYKQDSKKLLKIMFSYNNKQLIVNETVPRRFSPQSSDKAHLNLRIKSVEPEDSAVYLCASSHRTGKNTEVFFGKGTRLTVV.

Comment on this clone: The genes are named according to mouse. The DNA ends 1 residue before the CDR3 does, and the rest of the CDR3 is filled in from the germline J gene. The V call is TRBV13-2, the J call TRBJ1-6, with 7 bases matching TRBD1. TRBJ1-6 falls under the ORF class, with uncertain function. Germline V gives CDR1 NNHNN, CDR2 SYGAGS (reference sequence). V shed 2 bases, J shed 1 base, and the junction held 0 bases outside the gene matches. The CDR3 has 15 amino acids. This CDR3 reads CASGEGQSYNSPLYF. Partial CDR3 DNA: TGTGCCAGCGGTGAGGGACAGTCCTATAATTCGCCCCTCTAC.

Note on this clone: Gene names denote mouse genes. The observed sequence ends 1 residue before the CDR3 terminus, with the missing tail filled in from the germline J gene. This sequence joins TRBV5 and TRBJ1-4; D remains ambiguous. Trimming stripped 0 bases from V and 4 bases from J, with 3 bases between. Germline assignment: CDR1 LGHNA and CDR2 YNLKQL (reference sequence). This CDR3 is 13 amino acids long. The CDR3: CASSQDSNERLFF. The CDR3 DNA, read in part, is TGTGCCAGCAGCCAAGACAGCAACGAAAGATTATTT.

A remark on this clone: These gene names are mouse names. The read is 1 residue too short to cover the CDR3 end, so that end is filled in from the germline J gene. This chain uses TRBV31 with TRBJ2-1; no clear D gene. Germline CDR1 GKSSPN, CDR2 SITVG. This CDR3 has 13 amino acids. Trimming cost V 1 base and J 3 bases, with 7 bases left between them. CDR3 region: CAWSHAIYAEQFF. The CDR3 bases that were read are TGTGCCTGGAGTCATGCAATCTATGCTGAGCAGTTC.

As regards this clone: Genes and germline come from the mouse. The CDR3 end falls 1 residue outside the read, so it is completed with the germline J gene. The chain links TRBV31 to TRBJ2-5; 9 bases are a match to TRBD2. Germline V gives CDR1 GKSSPN, CDR2 SITVG. V shed 0 bases and J 3 bases; nucleotides not matched to a gene: 4. The CDR3 runs to 15 residues. The DNA read from the CDR3 is TGTGCCTGGAGTCTGGATGGGGGGGCGCAAGACACCCAGTAC. Its translation: CAWSLDGGAQDTQY. Given in full, the CDR3 is CAWSLDGGAQDTQYF.

As concerns this clone: Gene names and germline match the mouse. From the germline J gene comes the end of the CDR3, since the read stops 1 residue before it. The J gene is TRBJ1-4, the V gene TRBV4; TRBD1 might be the D (5 bases). This CDR3 region has 16 residues. The V gene lost 5 bases and the J gene lost 0 bases, with 13 bases spanning the gap. Germline CDR1 reads LGHDT; CDR2 reads YNNKQL (reference sequence). CDR3 bases read: TGTGCCAGCAGCGATCATACAGGAATTTCCAACGAAAGATTATTT. Translated, it gives CASSDHTGISNERLF. The complete CDR3 reads CASSDHTGISNERLFF.

As for this clone: Gene names denote mouse genes. The observed sequence ends 1 residue before the CDR3 terminus, with the missing tail filled in from the germline J gene. The J gene is TRBJ2-4, the V gene TRBV5, with 7 bases aligning to TRBD2. CDR3 length equals 14 residues. Germline V gives CDR1 LGHNA, CDR2 YNLKQL (reference sequence). V shed 0 bases and J 3 bases; nucleotides not matched to a gene: 0. CDR3 bases read: TGTGCCAGCAGCCAAGATGGGGGGCAAAACACCTTGTAC. Protein: CASSQDGGQNTLY. The whole CDR3 sequence is CASSQDGGQNTLYF.

Concerning this clone itself: Gene and germline names: mouse. From the germline J gene comes the end of the CDR3, since the read stops 1 residue before it. The chain employs TRBV5 and TRBJ1-5; no clear D gene. Germline V gene lookup returns CDR1 LGHNA and CDR2 YNLKQL (reference sequence). V gave up 0 bases and J gave up 6 bases, with 6 bases separating them. CDR3 length: 13 amino acids. This chain's CDR3 is CASSQDPSQAPLF. CDR3 bases read: TGTGCCAGCAGCCAAGACCCCTCCCAGGCTCCGCTT.

Regarding this clone: Germline and genes here are mouse. Coverage ceases 1 residue before the CDR3 finishes, and the germline J gene fills in the end. This rearrangement joins TRBV3 to TRBJ2-7, with TRBD1 matching 9 bases. Germline values: CDR1 SNHLY, CDR2 FYNGKV (reference sequence). The CDR3 spans 12 residues. V shed 5 bases and J 7 bases; nucleotides not matched to a gene: 3. The sequenced part of the CDR3 DNA is TGTGCCAGCAGCACAGGGGGCGACGAACAGTAC. This sequence encodes CASSTGGDEQY. The entire CDR3 reads CASSTGGDEQYF.

As for this clone: Genes and germline are mouse. Read coverage stops 1 residue before the CDR3 terminus; the germline J gene supplies the remainder. The V call is TRBV29, the J call TRBJ2-5, with D unresolved. The germline V gene has CDR1 MSHET and CDR2 SYDVDS. Trimming removed 4 bases at V and 0 bases at J, with 5 bases between. This CDR3 contains 13 residues. The chain's CDR3 is CASSSVNQDTQYF. The CDR3 DNA, read in part, is TGTGCTAGCAGTTCGGTTAACCAAGACACCCAGTAC.

This clone was recorded a few times. Genes here carry mouse names. The CDR3 end lies 1 residue beyond the end of the read and is filled in from the germline J gene. The chain is built from TRBV20 and TRBJ2-5; the D is unclear. CDR1 is GFQATS and CDR2 is STVNSAI in the germline V gene. This CDR3 contains 13 residues. The V end lost 4 bases, the J end lost 0 bases, and 8 bases lay between the germline ends. The CDR3 sequence: CGAKMGNQDTQYF. The part of the CDR3 DNA that was read is TGTGGTGCTAAAATGGGTAACCAAGACACCCAGTAC.

A note on this clone: All gene names here are mouse names. Sequencing ends 1 residue short of the CDR3 end; the germline J gene provides the rest. The chain joins TRBV20 to TRBJ2-5, with D tentatively TRBD1 (5 bases). This CDR3 comprises 13 residues. Trimming shortened V by 0 bases and J by 3 bases, and 7 bases separated the two germline ends. Germline assignment: CDR1 GFQATS and CDR2 STVNSAI. The CDR3 sequence: CGARERGQDTQYF. CDR3 DNA, as far as it was read: TGTGGTGCTAGGGAGAGGGGTCAAGACACCCAGTAC.

A remark on this clone: Genes and germline come from the mouse. The CDR3 extends 1 residue past the end of the read, so its final part is completed from the germline J gene. This chain joins TRBV2 and TRBJ2-3; D is possibly TRBD1 or TRBD2 (6 bases each). Trimming removed 8 bases at V and 2 bases at J, with 11 bases between. Germline values: CDR1 LGHNA, CDR2 YSYQKL. This CDR3 comprises 13 residues. CDR3 DNA, as far as it was read: TGTGCCAGCGGGGGCCGAGATGCAGAAACGCTGTAT. It is translated as CASGGRDAETLY. The complete CDR3 sequence is CASGGRDAETLYF.

As to this clone: The genes are named according to mouse. The DNA ends 1 residue before the CDR3 does, and the rest of the CDR3 is filled in from the germline J gene. V and J are TRBV4 and TRBJ1-4; TRBD1 agrees at 7 bases. CDR1 is LGHDT, CDR2 YNNKQL, per germline (reference sequence). This CDR3 has 14 amino acids. V gave up 3 bases and J gave up 3 bases; unmatched junction bases: 1. CDR3 DNA (partial): TGTGCCAGCAGCTATCAGGGGGCCAACGAAAGATTATTT. Its protein is CASSYQGANERLF. The complete CDR3 reads CASSYQGANERLFF. Together with reference TRBV4 and TRBJ1-4, the CDR3 gives the full variable domain: ETAVFQTPNYHVTQVGNEVSFNCKQTLGHDTMYWYKQDSKKLLKIMFSYNNKQLIVNETVPRRFSPQSSDKAHLNLRIKSVEPEDSAVYLCASSYQGANERLFFGHGTKLSVL.

A remark on this clone: Gene labels here are mouse ones. Coverage ceases 1 residue before the CDR3 finishes, and the germline J gene fills in the end. The rearrangement links TRBV2 to TRBJ2-7; 8 bases are shared with TRBD1. CDR1 is LGHNA, CDR2 YSYQKL, per germline. The CDR3 extends over 15 amino acids. Trimming at V came to 0 bases and at J to 1 base, leaving 2 bases not matched to a gene. The CDR3 here is CASSQDRTGSYEQYF. Incomplete CDR3 DNA: TGTGCCAGCAGCCAAGACAGGACAGGGTCCTATGAACAGTAC.

On this clone itself: Gene names are mouse gene names. The sequenced fragment ends 1 residue before the CDR3 boundary, so the rest is inferred from the germline J gene. This sequence joins TRBV5 and TRBJ2-5; 7 positions agree with TRBD1. V shed 4 bases and J 4 bases; nucleotides not matched to a gene: 5. This CDR3 region has 14 residues. Germline assignment: CDR1 LGHNA and CDR2 YNLKQL (reference sequence). The sequenced part of the CDR3 DNA is TGTGCCAGCAGCCCACAGGGGAGGAAAGACACCCAGTAC. Its translation is CASSPQGRKDTQY. In full, the CDR3 reads CASSPQGRKDTQYF.

Points on this clone: Each gene name is a mouse one. The read gets to within 1 residue of the CDR3 end, and the germline J gene fills in the rest. The chain carries TRBV20 and TRBJ2-7, with 8 bases lining up with TRBD2. V lost 0 bases to trimming and J lost 3 bases; unmatched junction nucleotides: 1. CDR3 length: 13 amino acids. The V gene's germline CDR1 is GFQATS and CDR2 STVNSAI. The sequenced part of the CDR3 DNA is TGTGGTGCTAGGGACTGGGGGGTCTATGAACAGTAC. This translates into CGARDWGVYEQY. The full CDR3 is CGARDWGVYEQYF.

On this clone itself: Gene names and germline refer to mouse. The CDR3 extends 1 residue past the end of the read, so its final part is completed from the germline J gene. The chain combines TRBV13-2 with TRBJ1-2; a possible D gene is TRBD1 (5 bases). Deletions cut 2 bases from V and 1 base from J, with 6 bases between. CDR1 NNHNN and CDR2 SYGAGS come from the germline V gene (reference sequence). This CDR3 contains 13 residues. The CDR3 bases that were read are TGTGCCAGCGGTGAAAGGGGAAACTCCGACTACACC. The encoded protein is CASGERGNSDYT. In full, the CDR3 is CASGERGNSDYTF.

As for this clone: Gene names and germline refer to mouse. The read halts 1 residue ahead of the CDR3 end, with the missing end drawn from the germline J gene. The chain employs TRBV5 and TRBJ2-7; 8 bases are a match to TRBD2. Trimming cost V 4 bases and J 0 bases; bases outside gene matches: 2. Germline CDR1 reads LGHNA; CDR2 reads YNLKQL (reference sequence). This CDR3 is 14 amino acids long. The DNA read from the CDR3 is TGTGCCAGCAGCCCGGACTGGGCCTCCTATGAACAGTAC. Its protein product is CASSPDWASYEQY. The whole CDR3 is CASSPDWASYEQYF.

Turning to this clone: Genes here carry mouse names. Read data end 1 residue before the CDR3 end; the end is taken from the germline J gene. The chain joins TRBV29 to TRBJ2-4, with D perhaps TRBD1 (7 bases). Germline V gene lookup returns CDR1 MSHET and CDR2 SYDVDS. The germline V and J ends were trimmed by 5 bases and 0 bases, with 12 bases remaining between them. This CDR3 comprises 15 residues. The covered CDR3 bases are TGTGCTAGCAGTCCCTGGGGACAGAGTCAAAACACCTTGTAC. Translating it yields CASSPWGQSQNTLY. The full CDR3 protein is CASSPWGQSQNTLYF. Full variable domain (remainder filled in from reference TRBV29 and TRBJ2-4): DMKVTQMPRYLIKRMGENVLLECGQDMSHETMYWYRQDPGLGLQLIYISYDVDSNSEGDIPKGYRVSRKKREHFSLILDSAKTNQTSVYFCASSPWGQSQNTLYFGAGTRLSVL.

In its sample, this clone was seen a few times. Germline and genes: mouse. Coverage ceases 1 residue before the CDR3 finishes, and the germline J gene fills in the end. The rearrangement links TRBV31 to TRBJ2-7, with TRBD2 matching over 9 bases. There are 13 residues in the CDR3. The V and J ends lost 0 bases and 4 bases, in that order; junction bases with no gene match: 1. Germline CDR1 GKSSPN, CDR2 SITVG. The CDR3 here is CAWSLLGGYEQYF. The part of the CDR3 DNA that was read is TGTGCCTGGAGTCTGCTGGGGGGGTATGAACAGTAC.

On this clone: Here the gene names and germline are mouse. The CDR3 goes on 1 residue after the read ends, and that part is filled in from the germline J gene. V and J are TRBV31 and TRBJ1-3; D might be TRBD1 (5 bases). The CDR3 spans 15 residues. Germline-derived CDR1 and CDR2 are GKSSPN and SITVG. The V gene lost 0 bases and the J gene lost 0 bases, with 9 bases spanning the gap. Partial CDR3 DNA: TGTGCCTGGAGTCTCCCGGACATTTCTGGAAATACGCTCTAT. Translation gives CAWSLPDISGNTLY. The full CDR3 is CAWSLPDISGNTLYF.

As to this clone: Germline and genes: mouse. The read falls 1 residue short of the CDR3 end, and the missing part is taken from the germline J gene. The chain joins TRBV19 to TRBJ1-4; 8 bases fit TRBD1. Germline CDR1 is FNHDT and CDR2 is SITEND (reference sequence). V dropped 4 bases and J dropped 6; count of bases not matched to a gene: 8. The CDR3 spans 15 residues. The CDR3 DNA, read in part, is TGTGCCAGCAGTTCCGGACAGGGCAAGGACGAAAGATTATTT. Its translation: CASSSGQGKDERLF. The full CDR3 reads CASSSGQGKDERLFF.

About this clone itself: Here the gene names and germline are mouse. The read halts 1 residue ahead of the CDR3 end, with the missing end drawn from the germline J gene. The sample holds other DNA sequences that translate to the same CDR3. The chain carries TRBV1 and TRBJ1-1; no clear D. The CDR3 runs 13 residues. The germline V and J ends were trimmed by 1 base and 3 bases, with 6 bases remaining between them. The V gene's germline CDR1 is NSQYPW and CDR2 LRSPGD (reference sequence). CDR3 amino acids: CTCSAGGDTEVFF. The DNA read from the CDR3 is TGCACCTGCAGTGCAGGGGGAGACACAGAAGTCTTC.

With respect to this clone: The gene names given are mouse names. The read ends 1 residue early relative to the CDR3; the germline J gene fills the gap. J is TRBJ1-3 and V is TRBV13-1, with 9 bases matching TRBD1. The germline V gene has CDR1 NSHNY and CDR2 SYGAGN. The CDR3 totals 14 residues. J gave up 2 bases and V 6 bases, and 3 bases lay outside the gene matches. The CDR3 here is CASNRGLPGNTLYF. The part of the CDR3 DNA that was read is TGTGCCAGCAACAGGGGGCTGCCTGGAAATACGCTCTAT.

Comment on this clone: Any gene name here is a mouse gene name. From the germline J gene comes the end of the CDR3, since the read stops 1 residue before it. The V gene is TRBV13-2, the J gene TRBJ1-4; D gene uncertain. This CDR3 contains 12 residues. Germline V gene lookup returns CDR1 NNHNN and CDR2 SYGAGS (reference sequence). V dropped 0 bases and J dropped 6 bases, with 3 bases sitting between them. This chain's CDR3 is CASGDADERLFF. Incomplete CDR3 DNA: TGTGCCAGCGGTGATGCAGACGAAAGATTATTT.

Points on this clone: Mouse germline and gene names are used. The part of the CDR3 DNA that was read is TGTGGTGCTAAGGGCCCTTCATCAAACTCCGACTACACC. This sequence encodes CGAKGPSSNSDYT. The full CDR3 reads CGAKGPSSNSDYTF. The chain employs TRBV20 and TRBJ1-2; D gene unclear. With the read ending 1 residue before the CDR3 end, the germline J gene is used to fill in that end. The germline CDR1 and CDR2 sequences are GFQATS and STVNSAI. This CDR3 comprises 14 residues. The V end lost 4 bases, the J end lost 0 bases, and 12 bases lay between the germline ends. Supplemented by reference TRBV20 and TRBJ1-2, the full variable domain reads GALVYQYPRRTICKSGTSMRMECQAVGFQATSVAWYRQSPQKTFELIALSTVNSAIKYEQNFTQEKFPISHPNLSFSSMTVLNAYLEDRGLYLCGAKGPSSNSDYTFGSGTRLLVI.

With respect to this clone: Gene names are mouse gene names. The read ends 1 residue early relative to the CDR3; the germline J gene fills the gap. The V call is TRBV5, the J call TRBJ2-1; D perhaps matches TRBD1 (6 bases). V lost 4 bases and J lost 0, with 10 bases in between. Germline V lookup: CDR1 LGHNA, CDR2 YNLKQL (reference sequence). The CDR3 spans 15 residues. CDR3 DNA, as far as it was read: TGTGCCAGCAGCCCGGGGACAATTAACTATGCTGAGCAGTTC. Amino acids: CASSPGTINYAEQF. The whole CDR3 is CASSPGTINYAEQFF.